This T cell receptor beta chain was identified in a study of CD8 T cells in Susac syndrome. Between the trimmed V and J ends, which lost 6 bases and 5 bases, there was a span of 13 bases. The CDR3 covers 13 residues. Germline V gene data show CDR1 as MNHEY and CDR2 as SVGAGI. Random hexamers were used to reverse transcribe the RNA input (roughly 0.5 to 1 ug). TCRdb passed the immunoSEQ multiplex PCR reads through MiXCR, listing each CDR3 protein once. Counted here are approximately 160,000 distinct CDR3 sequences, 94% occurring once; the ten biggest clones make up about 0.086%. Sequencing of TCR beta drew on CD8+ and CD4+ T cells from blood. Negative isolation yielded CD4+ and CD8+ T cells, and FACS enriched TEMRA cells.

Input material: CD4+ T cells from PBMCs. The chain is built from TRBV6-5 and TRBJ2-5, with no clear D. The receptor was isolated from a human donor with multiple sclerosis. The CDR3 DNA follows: TGTGCCAGCAGCATAGAAGTCCCGGAGACCCAGTACTTC. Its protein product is CASSIEVPETQYF.